These T cell receptor beta chains were read from a single sample in a study of blood T cells in healthy people across ages. Via MiXCR, TCRdb re-called the 5' RACE reads, giving one row per CDR3 protein. The sample has 550,000 to 700,000 distinct CDR3 sequences, roughly 28% seen once; the top ten hold approximately 17%. The sequencing input was blood. Every receptor here comes from a woman in her 70s in good health. Both conserved end residues are part of each CDR3. A D gene is named only where the DNA matches it firmly. The listing skips clone size in some rows; elsewhere it reads once, few, many or a size class.

>-|-|TRBV2|TRBJ1-2
TGTGCCAGCAGGACAACCTCTAACTATGGCTACACCTTC
CASRTTSNYGYTF
>TRBD1|-|TRBV6-6|TRBJ1-1
TGTGCCAGCAGTTACGCTCCAGGGGGAACTGAAGCTTTCTTT
CASSYAPGGTEAFF
>-|many|TRBV7-3|TRBJ2-7
TGTGCAAGTTCCTACGAGCAGTACTTC
CASSYEQYF
>TRBD2|-|TRBV10-3|TRBJ2-3
TGTGCCATCGGGGGGGACTACACAGATACGCAGTATTTT
CAIGGDYTDTQYF
>-|few|TRBV6-2/TRBV6-3|TRBJ2-5
TGTGCCAGCAAGGGGTTCGGGACCCAGTACTTC
CASKGFGTQYF
>-|-|TRBV4-1|TRBJ2-2
TGCGCCAGCAGCCTCCGATTTGGGGGGAGCGGGGAGCTGTTTTTT
CASSLRFGGSGELFF
>TRBD2|-|TRBV7-2|TRBJ2-5
TGTGCCAGCAGCCAGAATAGCGGGGGGTGGGCAGAGACCCAGTACTTC
CASSQNSGGWAETQYF
>TRBD1|-|TRBV7-2|TRBJ1-6
TGTGCCAGCAGCTCTCCGGGACAGGGGGTTTCACCCCTCCACTTT
CASSSPGQGVSPLHF
>-|few|TRBV20-1|TRBJ1-2
TGCAGTGCTAGCGCGGGACATGGCTACACCTTC
CSASAGHGYTF
>-|-|TRBV4-3|TRBJ2-7
TGCGCCAGCAGCCAAGGGGGAGGAACCTACGAGCAGTACTTC
CASSQGGGTYEQYF
>TRBD2|-|TRBV6-2/TRBV6-3|TRBJ2-7
TGTGCCAGGATGGGACTAGCGGGGTGTTACGAGCAGTACTTC
CARMGLAGCYEQYF
>-|few|TRBV7-2|TRBJ2-1
TGTGCCAGCAGCTTACAGGGGCTTCGGAATGAGCAGTTCTTC
CASSLQGLRNEQFF
>-|-|TRBV10-3|TRBJ2-3
TGTGCCATCAGTGGGCCCGCGGGGTCCACAGATACGCAGTATTTT
CAISGPAGSTDTQYF
>TRBD1|-|TRBV5-6|TRBJ2-1
TGTGCCAGCAGCTTTAAGTGGACAGGGCTATCGGCCAATGAGCAGTTCTTC
CASSFKWTGLSANEQFF
>TRBD1|-|TRBV6-2/TRBV6-3|TRBJ1-1
TGTGCCAGCAGTGTACCAGGGGACAGTTCCGAGACTTTCTTT
CASSVPGDSSETFF
>-|-|TRBV5-1|TRBJ1-1
TGCGCCAGCAGCTTGGACCCGGAAAACACTGAAGCTTTCTTT
CASSLDPENTEAFF
>TRBD1|-|TRBV3-1|TRBJ1-2
TGTGCCAGCAGCCAAGCAAGGACAGGGTCGAACTATGGCTACACCTTC
CASSQARTGSNYGYTF
>TRBD2|-|TRBV5-1|TRBJ2-5
TGCGCCAGCAGCTTAGGACTAGCGGGACTACCGCAAGAGACCCAGTACTTC
CASSLGLAGLPQETQYF
>-|few|TRBV20-1|TRBJ1-2
TGCAGTGCTGTACCGGACAGCTATGGCTACACCTTC
CSAVPDSYGYTF
>TRBD1|few|TRBV3-1|TRBJ1-1
TGTGCCAGCAGCCAGACGCCCGGGACAGGGTCAGGGGAAGCTTTCTTT
CASSQTPGTGSGEAFF
>-|few|TRBV12-3/TRBV12-4|TRBJ1-2
TGTGCCAGCAGCCGCGGCCCGGGGGCGCGGGGCTACACCTTC
CASSRGPGARGYTF
>-|few|TRBV6-5|TRBJ2-1
TGTGCCAGCAGCCCGTGGAGGGGTAAGGATGAGCAGTTCTTC
CASSPWRGKDEQFF
>-|-|TRBV18|TRBJ2-5
TGTGCCAGCTCACCCTTTCGGGAGGAGACCCAGTACTTC
CASSPFREETQYF
>TRBD2|-|TRBV6-1|TRBJ2-5
TGTGCCAGCAGGGCGTCTAGCGGGGGCGAGCCCCAAGAGACCCAGTACTTC
CASRASSGGEPQETQYF
>-|few|TRBV11-1|TRBJ2-7
TGTGCCAGCAGTAAGACTACGCGGGGTGTCTACGAGCAGTACTTC
CASSKTTRGVYEQYF
>-|-|TRBV20-1|TRBJ2-3
TGCAGTGCTAGGCCCCCTGGAGCACACCCAATAGGGGATACGCAGTATTTT
CSARPPGAHPIGDTQYF
>TRBD2|-|TRBV20-1|TRBJ2-5
TGCAGTGCTAGGACTAGCGTCCGGTACCAAGAGACCCAGTACTTC
CSARTSVRYQETQYF
>-|-|TRBV20-1|TRBJ2-1
TGCAGTGCTGGCCTGGCGGAGCAGTTCTTC
CSAGLAEQFF
>-|few|TRBV6-2/TRBV6-3|TRBJ2-3
TGTGCCAGCAGGACAGTCAGCACAGATACGCAGTATTTT
CASRTVSTDTQYF
>-|-|TRBV5-1|TRBJ1-1
TGCGCCAGCAGCTTGGGTGACACGAACACTGAAGCTTTCTTT
CASSLGDTNTEAFF
>-|few|TRBV5-1|TRBJ2-3
TGCGCCAGCAGCCAACTCGGGGGAACCACAGATACGCAGTATTTT
CASSQLGGTTDTQYF
>TRBD1|-|TRBV3-1|TRBJ1-3
TGTGCCAGCCGCCGGGGACAGGGGGCCTTATTCTCTGGAAACACCACATATTTT
CASRRGQGALFSGNTTYF
>-|few|TRBV4-3|TRBJ2-1
TGCGCCAGCAGCCAATTCTGGCAGGGGCCCGCTGGTAATGAGCAGTTCTTC
CASSQFWQGPAGNEQFF